This T cell receptor (beta chain) was profiled in a study of breast tumors, draining lymph nodes, adjacent tissues. Points from the study as a whole: Most tumor T cells seemingly derive from lymph node, then expand in tumor. Tumors had less TCR diversity than lymph nodes, more than nontumor tissue.

Samples came from axillary lymph nodes draining the breast cancer. TCRdb reanalysed the multiplex PCR reads using MiXCR and keeps one entry per CDR3 protein. The sample has about 150,000 distinct CDR3 sequences; around 24% are singletons. This CDR3 has 13 residues. Per germline, CDR1 LGHDT and CDR2 YNNKEL (reference sequence). As concerns this clonotype: Its antigen is undetermined. This may be a read error, as it is one base from a much larger clone.

This sequence was found in a female donor with breast cancer. Some clones in this sample may be carry-over from other donors' samples. The chain recombines TRBV3-1 with TRBJ1-4; D is unresolved. Material: axillary lymph node tissue. The CDR3, as DNA: TGTGCCAGCAGCCAACTGATAGGTGAAGAACTGTTTTTT. Its translation is CASSQLIGEELFF.